This TCR beta chain originates from a study of blood T cell repertoires in COVID-19. Study-level background: From the United States, Italy and Spain came samples of acute and convalescent COVID-19.

V lost 0 bases to trimming and J lost 8 bases, with 13 bases between them. The CDR3 length is 14 residues. Germline values: CDR1 SGHDN, CDR2 FVKESK. Clones were sequenced by immunoSEQ multiplex PCR, and TCRdb holds only the in-frame ones, with some missing. This sample carries more than 85,000 clones, around four fifths of them seen once, and the ten largest clones take 16%. The genes are TRBV14 and TRBJ1-2; possibly TRBD1 for D (5 bases). The sequence came from a woman aged 55-69 years with acute or convalescent COVID-19. The sequencing sample was made of peripheral blood. The CDR3 DNA follows: TGTGCCAGCAGCCAAGATCCGCGGGGCTGGGGCTACACCTTC. This sequence encodes CASSQDPRGWGYTF.